This T cell receptor beta chain stems from a study of T cell repertoires in cytomegalovirus infection. Study-wide background: An indication of both CMV infection and matching HLA type came from public TCR beta signatures. Whole-study findings and limits: Of the TCR beta families, the public ones yielded a cumulative frequency that identified carriers of CMV plus the relevant HLA. CMV-specific TCR beta clonotypes restricted by HLA-C were the ones dominating the ex vivo response.

One entry per CDR3 protein results from TCRdb running MiXCR on the reads. The sample contains around 450,000 distinct CDR3 sequences, 25% to 40% of which appear only once. Details on this clonotype: Antigen: not known.

Trimming stripped 8 bases from V and 5 bases from J, with 24 bases between. The CDR3 sequence is 16 residues long. Germline loops: CDR1 SGHVS, CDR2 FQNEAQ. The sequencing input was PBMCs. The sequence came from a human donor in good health (CMV status not recorded). Some clones in this sample may be carry-over from other donors' samples. V usage is TRBV7-8 and J usage is TRBJ1-1; D possibly corresponds to TRBD1 (5 bases). CDR3 in DNA: TGTGCCAGCCGGGGATGGGGGGGATCATTCCTGACTGAAGCTTTCTTT. It encodes CASRGWGGSFLTEAFF.